The rows below give T cell receptor beta chains drawn from one sample of a study of blood T cell repertoires in COVID-19. Here immunoSEQ multiplex PCR was the method, and the copy in TCRdb shows in-frame clones only, minus some. The repertoire holds hundreds of thousands of clones, with approximately 87% as singletons. The source material was peripheral blood. The receptors stem from a woman aged 40 to 50 who had recovered from COVID-19. Each CDR3 is given with its conserved first and last residue.

TRBJ1-3 | TRBV7-9 | CASSQQNSGNTIYF
TRBJ1-2 | TRBV9 | CASSAGQGGYGYTF
TRBJ1-1 | TRBV5-1 | CASSLGWWALTEAFF
TRBJ1-1 | TRBV18 | CASSPRTSNTEAFF
TRBJ1-2 | TRBV5-6 | CASSEFQGQGYGYTF
TRBJ1-3 | TRBV3-1/TRBV3-2 | CASSQDSRGAGNTIYF
TRBJ2-1 | TRBV7-2 | CASRRIAYNEQFF
TRBJ2-1 | TRBV3-1/TRBV3-2 | CASSQGGGEQFF
TRBJ2-7 | TRBV27 | CASSLWGGAYEQYF
TRBJ1-1 | TRBV7-6 | CASSSTVNTEAFF
TRBJ2-7 | TRBV2 | CASSTSGTTTYEQYF
TRBJ2-7 | TRBV7-6 | CASSLAGNYEQYF
TRBJ1-2 | TRBV30 | CAWSAGGGYTF
TRBJ1-3 | TRBV2 | CASSGNRGNTIYF
TRBJ1-1 | TRBV9 | CASSGRWGLNTEAFF
TRBJ2-4 | TRBV7-3 | CASSRTGRDIQYF
TRBJ1-1 | TRBV19 | CASSRLQMNTEAFF
TRBJ2-4 | TRBV12-3/TRBV12-4 | CASSLAGGNIQYF
TRBJ1-2 | TRBV12-1 | CASSFGQGRGYTF
TRBJ1-2 | TRBV5-1 | CASSSRTGNYGYTF
TRBJ1-1 | TRBV9 | CASSVIKLGTGTTANTEAFF
TRBJ2-7 | TRBV6-6 | CASSRPRGTATYF
TRBJ2-2 | TRBV4-1 | CASSQGQGTGELFF
TRBJ2-2 | TRBV7-2 | CASSSNRNTGELFF
TRBJ2-2 | TRBV2 | CASGLQGTTGELFF
TRBJ1-2 | TRBV19 | CASSIQGPSHGYTF
TRBJ1-4 | TRBV11-2 | CASSLGSGSGGTSLFF
TRBJ2-3 | TRBV2 | CASMSESAQYF
TRBJ1-3 | TRBV14 | CASSQESPRGNVKRTGNTIYF
TRBJ1-2 | TRBV19 | CASSTRGDRGYTF
TRBJ2-3 | TRBV9 | CASSAHLAKSTDTQYF